The 25 T cell receptor beta chains presented below share a single source sample, sequenced in a study of shared clonotypes between healthy human individuals. Terminally differentiated effector memory CD45RA+ cells were excluded from the naive CD8 cells, which were CD45RO-negative and positively selected for CCR7. The protocol was immunoSEQ multiplex PCR, while the TCRdb copy is restricted to in-frame clones and leaves out a portion. This sample has about 2.1 million clones, with 93% found just once. Material: naive CD8+ T cells from PBMCs. These receptors were taken from a man aged 18-30 years in good health. Some clones in this sample may be carry-over from other donors' samples.

The rearrangement links TRBV28 to TRBJ1-3; TRBD1 agrees at 7 bases. CDR3 length equals 15 residues. J was trimmed by 0 bases and V by 6 bases; bases with no gene match: 5. Germline V gene lookup returns CDR1 MDHEN and CDR2 SYDVKM. The CDR3 sequence is CASSRGTVSGNTIYF. Here the CDR3 DNA reads TGTGCCAGCAGCCGAGGGACAGTCTCTGGAAACACCATATATTTT.

This chain joins TRBV9 and TRBJ2-1; D possibly corresponds to TRBD2 (6 bases). The CDR3 runs to 14 residues. CDR1 is SGDLS, CDR2 YYNGEE, per germline. Trimming left V 3 bases short and J 5 bases short, with 12 bases between. CDR3 protein: CASSGAGRNNEQFF. The CDR3 DNA reads as TGTGCCAGCAGCGGGGCGGGAAGGAACAATGAGCAGTTCTTC.

The CDR3 here is CASNSDRSYSNQPQHF. DNA for the CDR3: TGTGCCAGTAATTCGGACAGAAGTTATAGCAATCAGCCCCAGCATTTT. The chain combines TRBV19 with TRBJ1-5; D might be TRBD1 (6 bases). CDR1 and CDR2 (germline): LNHDA, SQIVND (reference sequence). Trimming pared 7 bases from V and 0 bases from J, leaving 16 bases between. The CDR3 runs 16 residues.

The chain recombines TRBV11-3 with TRBJ2-2, with unresolved D. Deletions cut 1 base from V and 1 base from J, with 10 bases between. The CDR3 consists of 16 residues. CDR1 is SGHNT, CDR2 YENEEA, per germline. The CDR3 loop is CASSLGSLRNTGELFF. CDR3 in DNA: TGTGCCAGCAGCTTAGGGTCCCTGCGGAACACCGGGGAGCTGTTTTTT. Full variable domain (rest looked up from reference TRBV11-3 and TRBJ2-2): EAGVVQSPRYKIIEKKQPVAFWCNPISGHNTLYWYLQNLGQGPELLIRYENEEAVDDSQLPKDRFSAERLKGVDSTLKIQPAELGDSAVYLCASSLGSLRNTGELFFGEGSRLTVL.

V usage is TRBV28 and J usage is TRBJ2-5; D unclear. Looked up from germline, CDR1 is MDHEN and CDR2 is SYDVKM. The V end lost 5 bases, the J end lost 2 bases, and 18 bases lay between the germline ends. This CDR3 comprises 16 residues. CDR3 nucleotide sequence: TGTGCCAGCAGTCCCCATTACGTTACATTTCAAGAGACCCAGTACTTC. It encodes CASSPHYVTFQETQYF.

This rearrangement joins TRBV13 to TRBJ2-1, with D unclear. Trimming shortened V by 2 bases and J by 1 base, and 12 bases separated the two germline ends. This CDR3 contains 16 residues. Germline assignment: CDR1 PRHDT and CDR2 FYEKMQ (reference sequence). The CDR3 nucleotides are TGTGCCAGCAGCTTATCTAGTGGGTGGTCCTACAATGAGCAGTTCTTC. It specifies CASSLSSGWSYNEQFF.

On this clone itself: At the DNA level, this CDR3 is encoded by other sequences in the same sample as well. The J gene is TRBJ2-1, the V gene TRBV9; D gene uncertain. The ends were cut back, 0 bases at V and 4 bases at J, with 5 bases in the middle. CDR3 length equals 13 residues. Germline lookup yields CDR1 SGDLS and CDR2 YYNGEE. The CDR3: CASSVAVYNEQFF. CDR3 sequence (DNA): TGTGCCAGCAGCGTAGCAGTTTACAATGAGCAGTTCTTC.

The rearrangement joins TRBV19 to TRBJ1-2, with D possibly matching TRBD1 (6 bases). The V end was cut by 6 bases, the J end by 7 bases, with 18 bases between. The germline CDR1 and CDR2 sequences are LNHDA and SQIVND (reference sequence). The CDR3 loop spans 14 amino acids. The CDR3 DNA reads as TGTGCCAGTAGATTAGACCGGGACACACGTGGCTACACCTTC. It encodes CASRLDRDTRGYTF.

Concerning this clone itself: The same CDR3 is also encoded by other DNA sequences in this sample. CDR3 residues: CASSLSLGNQPQHF. In DNA form, the CDR3 reads TGTGCCAGCAGTTTATCTCTCGGAAATCAGCCCCAGCATTTT. The chain links TRBV27 to TRBJ1-5, with D unresolved. Deletions cut 0 bases from V and 4 bases from J, with 7 bases between. CDR3 length: 14 residues. The germline V gene has CDR1 MNHEY and CDR2 SMNVEV (reference sequence).

The chain links TRBV7-2 to TRBJ2-7; no definite D call. The V and J ends lost 2 bases and 3 bases respectively, with 20 bases between them. This CDR3 has 17 residues. Germline V gene lookup returns CDR1 SGHTA and CDR2 FQGNSA. In nucleotides, the CDR3 is TGTGCCAGCAGCTTAATGGTGGTTGGTCCGAGTAACTACGAGCAGTACTTC. Translation: CASSLMVVGPSNYEQYF.

This chain links TRBV27 with TRBJ1-2, with D tentatively TRBD1 (6 bases). From germline, CDR1 is MNHEY and CDR2 SMNVEV (reference sequence). Trimming cost V 5 bases and J 1 base, with 23 bases left between them. The CDR3 has 18 amino acids. CDR3 in DNA: TGTGCCAGCAGTCCGATGGACAGAACGCCTGAGGGTAACTATGGCTACACCTTC. This gives the protein CASSPMDRTPEGNYGYTF.

The V call is TRBV9, the J call TRBJ2-3; D not resolved. Looked up from germline, CDR1 is SGDLS and CDR2 is YYNGEE. The CDR3 loop spans 15 amino acids. V lost 0 bases and J 0 bases, leaving 8 bases between the germline ends. The CDR3 spells CASSVDGLSTDTQYF. Here the CDR3 DNA reads TGTGCCAGCAGCGTAGACGGGCTAAGCACAGATACGCAGTATTTT.

The chain has TRBV6-5 and TRBJ2-5; D remains unclear. Germline V CDR1 and CDR2: MNHEY, SVGAGI. Trimming shortened V by 8 bases and J by 0 bases, and 4 bases separated the two germline ends. CDR3 size: 11 residues. This CDR3 is CASGDQETQYF. The CDR3 nucleotides are TGTGCCAGCGGGGACCAAGAGACCCAGTACTTC.

This clone has just one count. The chain joins TRBV30 to TRBJ1-2; D ambiguous. Per germline, CDR1 GTSNPN and CDR2 SVGIG (reference sequence). V lost 0 bases, J lost 0 bases, and 11 bases lay in between. The CDR3 runs to 15 residues. The CDR3 DNA is TGTGCCTGGAGTGTACCTCCCGACGCTAACTATGGCTACACCTTC. Its protein is CAWSVPPDANYGYTF.

J is TRBJ1-5 and V is TRBV4-2; 8 bases agree with TRBD1. Germline V lookup: CDR1 LGHNA, CDR2 YNFKEQ. V trimming: 0 bases; J trimming: 10 bases; junction bases outside the gene matches: 11. This CDR3 has 16 residues. DNA of the CDR3: TGTGCCAGCAGCCAAGATACAGGGGGTTTATTTAATCCCCAGCATTTT. Translation gives CASSQDTGGLFNPQHF.

This sequence joins TRBV28 and TRBJ1-2, with D possibly being TRBD1 (6 bases). The V and J ends lost 5 bases and 0 bases respectively, with 16 bases between them. The CDR3 is 16 amino acids. The germline CDR1 and CDR2 sequences are MDHEN and SYDVKM. The DNA for the CDR3 is TGTGCCAGCAGTCTCTATCGGGGGCTATCTAACTATGGCTACACCTTC. As protein: CASSLYRGLSNYGYTF.

This CDR3 reads CASSLSEGSNTEAFF. The CDR3 DNA reads TGCGCCAGCAGCTTGTCGGAGGGCTCGAACACTGAAGCTTTCTTT. The genes are TRBV5-1 and TRBJ1-1; the D is unclear. The germline V gene encodes CDR1 SGHRS and CDR2 YFSETQ. Trimming left V 1 base short and J 1 base short, with 11 bases between. The length of the CDR3 is 15 residues.

Remarks on this clone: Other DNA sequences from this sample encode an identical CDR3 as well. V gene TRBV7-9 combines with J gene TRBJ2-3, with a possible D match to TRBD1 (5 bases). V was shortened by 5 bases and J by 4 bases, with 10 bases between the two germline ends. The germline CDR1 and CDR2 sequences are SEHNR and FQNEAQ (reference sequence). The CDR3 has 13 amino acids. CDR3 coding DNA: TGTGCCAGCAGCCAGGGTGGGGCAGATACGCAGTATTTT. It codes for CASSQGGADTQYF.

The chain has TRBV19 and TRBJ2-2; D unresolved. The V end was cut by 7 bases, the J end by 0 bases, with 21 bases between. The CDR3 runs 18 residues. Germline CDR1 reads LNHDA; CDR2 reads SQIVND (reference sequence). This CDR3 is CASISEDLNHPNTGELFF. CDR3 in DNA: TGTGCCAGTATATCCGAAGACTTAAACCACCCGAACACCGGGGAGCTGTTTTTT.

For the CDR3, the DNA is TGTGCCAGCAGCTTAGATCGCAGCTACCTGGCCGGGGGCTATGGCTACACCTTC. Protein sequence: CASSLDRSYLAGGYGYTF. The chain has TRBV7-2 and TRBJ1-2; D might be TRBD1 (5 bases). V shed 1 base and J shed 4 bases, with 22 bases lying between them. Germline CDR1 and CDR2: SGHTA and FQGNSA. The length of the CDR3 is 18 residues.

This clone was recorded only once. This sequence joins TRBV27 and TRBJ1-2, with 7 bases aligning to TRBD1. The V gene's germline CDR1 is MNHEY and CDR2 SMNVEV (reference sequence). This CDR3 is built from 11 residues. V lost 8 bases, J lost 7 bases, and 4 bases stayed unmatched. The chain's CDR3 is CASGYRGGYTF. The CDR3 region has the DNA TGTGCCAGCGGTTACAGGGGTGGCTACACCTTC.

This chain joins TRBV7-9 and TRBJ2-7, with 11 positions matching TRBD2. The CDR3 covers 15 residues. CDR1 and CDR2 from the germline V gene are SEHNR and FQNEAQ (reference sequence). The J segment lost 2 bases and the V segment lost 5 bases, leaving 5 bases of the junction unmatched. CDR3 nucleotides: TGTGCCAGCAGCGCCCTACTAGCGGGGGCCTACGAGCAGTACTTC. Translated, it gives CASSALLAGAYEQYF.

The chain joins TRBV5-4 to TRBJ2-7, with D tentatively TRBD1 (6 bases). Germline assignment: CDR1 SGHNT and CDR2 YYREEE (reference sequence). This CDR3 is built from 14 residues. V was clipped by 4 bases and J by 1 base, with 12 bases between them. Here the CDR3 DNA reads TGTGCCAGCAGCCTAGGGACATTTTCCTACGAGCAGTACTTC. Amino acids: CASSLGTFSYEQYF. Together with reference TRBV5-4 and TRBJ2-7, the CDR3 gives the full variable domain: ETGVTQSPTHLIKTRGQQVTLRCSSQSGHNTVSWYQQALGQGPQFIFQYYREEENGRGNFPPRFSGLQFPNYSSELNVNALELDDSALYLCASSLGTFSYEQYFGPGTRLTVT.

The chain combines TRBV4-3 with TRBJ1-5; TRBD1 matches 8 bases. CDR3 length: 15 residues. The V segment lost 2 bases and the J segment 7 bases; nucleotides outside the gene matches: 7. Looked up from germline, CDR1 is LGHNA and CDR2 is YSLEER. This chain's CDR3 is CASSQRQGAGQPQHF. The DNA of the CDR3 is TGCGCCAGCAGCCAACGGCAGGGGGCCGGGCAGCCCCAGCATTTT.

This chain links TRBV9 with TRBJ2-7; TRBD2 aligns across 8 bases. V trimming: 1 base; J trimming: 3 bases; junction bases outside the gene matches: 9. Germline V gene lookup returns CDR1 SGDLS and CDR2 YYNGEE. The CDR3 has 16 amino acids. CDR3 in amino acids: CASSVNVLSGSYEQYF. CDR3 nucleotides: TGTGCCAGCAGCGTAAATGTTCTGAGCGGGAGCTACGAGCAGTACTTC.